This T cell receptor beta chain derives from a study of T cells after yellow fever vaccination. Overall study findings and caveats: Most clones from primary vaccination resurfaced after the booster (about 95% CD4, 88% CD8).

TCR cDNA was made by 5'RACE template switching, adding a universal primer site and UMIs. TCRdb re-called the 5' RACE reads through MiXCR, storing one row per CDR3 protein. The table shows 110,000 or so distinct CDR3 sequences, with 6.5% to 9% occurring only once. This clonotype showed up many times. Its target is not known. The ends were cut back, 4 bases at V and 2 bases at J, with 3 bases in the middle. Germline V gene sequence: CDR1 LGHDT, CDR2 YNNKEL (reference sequence). The CDR3 is 12 amino acids. The chain carries TRBV3-1 and TRBJ1-5; D is ambiguous. The sequence was collected from a man aged 18 to 29 who received the YFV17D yellow fever vaccine. Specimen: CD4+ T cells sorted from PBMCs, collected around 45 days after the first yellow fever vaccination. DNA for the CDR3: TGTGCCAGCAGCCGGGGCAATCAGCCCCAGCATTTT. It yields the protein CASSRGNQPQHF.